This T cell receptor beta chain was captured by sequencing in a study of control samples from healthy donors and cancer patients. Profiling relied on immunoSEQ multiplex PCR, and the TCRdb table lists in-frame clones only, not all of them. Here the sample spans around 150,000 clones, about 90% being singletons. The sequence was obtained from a man aged 25-45 years in good health. Material: blood.

DNA of the CDR3: TGTGCCAGCTCCCAAGACCAAAATCAGCCCCAGCATTTT. This codes for CASSQDQNQPQHF. The chain has TRBV18 and TRBJ1-5; no clear D gene. The CDR3 contains 13 residues. From germline, CDR1 is KGHSH and CDR2 LQKENI. The V end lost 6 bases, the J end lost 4 bases, and 10 bases lay between the germline ends.